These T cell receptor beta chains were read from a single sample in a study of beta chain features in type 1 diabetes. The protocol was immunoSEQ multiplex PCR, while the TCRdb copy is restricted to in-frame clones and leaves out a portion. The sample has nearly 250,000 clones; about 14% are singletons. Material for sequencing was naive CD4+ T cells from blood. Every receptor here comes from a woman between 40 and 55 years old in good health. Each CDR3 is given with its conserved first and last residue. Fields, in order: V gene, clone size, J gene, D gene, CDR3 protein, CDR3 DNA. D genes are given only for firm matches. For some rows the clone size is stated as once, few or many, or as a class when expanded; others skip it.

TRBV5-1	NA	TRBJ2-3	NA	CASSLAGFSTDTQYF	TGCGCCAGCAGCTTGGCTGGCTTTTCCACGGATACGCAGTATTTT
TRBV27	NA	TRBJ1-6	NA	CASSLFWQGNNSPLHF	TGTGCCAGCAGTTTATTTTGGCAGGGGAACAATTCACCCCTCCACTTT
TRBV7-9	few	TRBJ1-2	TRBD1	CASSMDRGGYGYTF	TGTGCCAGCAGCATGGACAGGGGAGGCTATGGCTACACCTTC
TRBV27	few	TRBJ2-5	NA	CASSYQVSGDQETQYF	TGTGCCAGCAGTTACCAAGTAAGCGGCGACCAAGAGACCCAGTACTTC
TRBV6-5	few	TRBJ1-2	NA	CASSYSRDSYYGYTF	TGTGCCAGCAGTTACTCCAGGGATTCGTACTATGGCTACACCTTC
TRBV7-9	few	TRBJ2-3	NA	CASQAGDSFVRTDTQYF	TGTGCCAGCCAGGCCGGGGACTCCTTCGTTAGGACAGATACGCAGTATTTT
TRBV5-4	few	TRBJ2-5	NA	CASSLARGQETQYF	TGTGCCAGCAGCCTGGCGCGGGGACAAGAGACCCAGTACTTC
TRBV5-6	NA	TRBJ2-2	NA	CASSFVVGGELFF	TGTGCCAGCAGCTTCGTAGTCGGCGGGGAGCTGTTTTTT
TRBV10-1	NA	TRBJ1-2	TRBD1	CASSGQGSNYGYTF	TGCGCCAGCAGCGGACAGGGATCTAACTATGGCTACACCTTC
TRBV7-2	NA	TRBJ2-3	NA	CASRSQASTDTQYF	TGTGCCAGCAGATCGCAGGCTAGCACAGATACGCAGTATTTT
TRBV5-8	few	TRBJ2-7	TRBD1	CASNTPGQRNEQYF	TGTGCCAGCAACACACCGGGACAGAGAAACGAGCAGTACTTC
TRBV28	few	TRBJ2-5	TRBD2	CASSSAEAGGPETQYF	TGTGCCAGCAGTTCCGCGGAAGCGGGGGGTCCCGAGACCCAGTACTTC
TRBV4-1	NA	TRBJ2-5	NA	CASSQEEYRAETQYF	TGCGCCAGCAGCCAAGAGGAATACAGGGCGGAGACCCAGTACTTC
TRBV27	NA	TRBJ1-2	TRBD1	CASSLRGQGYGYTF	TGTGCCAGCAGTCTAAGGGGGCAGGGCTATGGCTACACCTTC
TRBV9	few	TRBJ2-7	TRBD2	CASSAGLAGGSYEQYF	TGTGCCAGCAGCGCCGGACTAGCGGGGGGATCCTACGAGCAGTACTTC
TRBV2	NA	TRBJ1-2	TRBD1	CASSDTFLFDRDDGYTF	TGTGCCAGCAGCGATACCTTTCTATTTGACAGGGACGATGGCTACACCTTC
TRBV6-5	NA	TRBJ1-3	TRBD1	CASSRPGTGEDTIYF	TGTGCCAGCAGCCGACCTGGGACAGGGGAAGACACCATATATTTT
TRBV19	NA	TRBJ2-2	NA	CASSPRDGFNTGELFF	TGTGCCAGTAGTCCGCGGGACGGATTTAACACCGGGGAGCTGTTTTTT
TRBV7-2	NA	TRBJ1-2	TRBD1	CASSLGTGDGYTF	TGTGCCAGCAGCTTAGGGACAGGGGATGGCTACACCTTC
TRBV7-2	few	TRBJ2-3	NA	CASSLGVGRGRTDTQYF	TGTGCCAGCAGCTTAGGGGTAGGGCGGGGGCGCACAGATACGCAGTATTTT
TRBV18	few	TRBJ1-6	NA	CASSPMTEWNSPLHF	TGTGCCAGCTCACCGATGACTGAGTGGAATTCACCCCTCCACTTT
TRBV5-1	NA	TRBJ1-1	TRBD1	CASSEGQGPTEAFF	TGCGCCAGCAGCGAGGGACAGGGGCCCACTGAAGCTTTCTTT
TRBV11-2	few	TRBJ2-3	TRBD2	CASSSLRRGGITDTQYF	TGTGCCAGCAGCTCCCTTCGTCGGGGGGGCATCACAGATACGCAGTATTTT
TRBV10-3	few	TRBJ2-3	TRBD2	CAISLLAGALADTQYF	TGTGCCATCAGTTTACTAGCGGGGGCACTGGCAGATACGCAGTATTTT
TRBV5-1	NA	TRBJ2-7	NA	CASSVTGEGIYEQYF	TGCGCCAGCAGCGTGACAGGCGAAGGGATCTACGAGCAGTACTTC
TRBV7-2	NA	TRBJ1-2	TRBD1	CASSVQTGVHHYGYTF	TGTGCCAGCAGCGTTCAGACAGGGGTCCATCACTATGGCTACACCTTC
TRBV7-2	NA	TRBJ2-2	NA	CASNWRGGTGELFF	TGTGCCAGCAATTGGAGGGGTGGCACCGGGGAGCTGTTTTTT
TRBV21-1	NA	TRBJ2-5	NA	CASSKDRGQETQYF	TGTGCCAGCAGCAAAGACAGGGGACAAGAGACCCAGTACTTC
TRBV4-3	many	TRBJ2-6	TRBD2	CASSHGLAGVSGANVLTF	TGCGCCAGCAGCCACGGACTAGCGGGGGTCTCTGGGGCCAACGTCCTGACTTTC
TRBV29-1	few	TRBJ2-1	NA	CSVEGGARGRYNEQFF	TGCAGCGTTGAAGGGGGAGCCAGGGGCCGTTACAATGAGCAGTTCTTC
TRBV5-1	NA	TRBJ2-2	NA	CASSLGSGNTGELFF	TGCGCCAGCAGCTTGGGTTCGGGGAACACCGGGGAGCTGTTTTTT
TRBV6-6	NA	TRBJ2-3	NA	CASISGGTDTQYF	TGTGCCAGCATTTCGGGGGGCACAGATACGCAGTATTTT
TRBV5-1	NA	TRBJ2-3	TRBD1	CASSKGQPQSDTQYF	TGCGCCAGCAGCAAGGGACAGCCACAATCAGATACGCAGTATTTT
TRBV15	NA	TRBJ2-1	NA	CATSRDRRHSYNEQFF	TGTGCCACCAGCAGAGATCGGCGACACTCCTACAATGAGCAGTTCTTC
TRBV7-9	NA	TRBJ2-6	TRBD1	CASSFPTGGFRSGANVLTF	TGTGCCAGCAGCTTCCCGACAGGGGGCTTTAGGTCTGGGGCCAACGTCCTGACTTTC
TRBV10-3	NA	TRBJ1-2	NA	CAISESGGYGYTF	TGTGCCATCAGTGAGTCGGGGGGGTATGGCTACACCTTC
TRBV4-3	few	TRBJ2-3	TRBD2	CASSLQWGSGGADTQYF	TGCGCCAGCAGCCTCCAATGGGGTAGCGGGGGGGCTGATACGCAGTATTTT
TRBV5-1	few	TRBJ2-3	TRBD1	CASSAGDRGTDTQYF	TGCGCCAGTTCCGCAGGAGACAGGGGCACAGATACGCAGTATTTT
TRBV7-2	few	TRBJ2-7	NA	CASSLRQAPYEQYF	TGTGCCAGCAGCTTACGCCAAGCCCCCTACGAGCAGTACTTC
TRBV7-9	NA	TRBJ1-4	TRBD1	CASSSLDRAGEKLFF	TGTGCCAGCAGCTCCTTGGACAGGGCCGGTGAAAAACTGTTTTTT
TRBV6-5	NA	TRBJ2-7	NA	CASRFGQTEQYF	TGTGCCAGCAGGTTCGGACAGACCGAGCAGTACTTC
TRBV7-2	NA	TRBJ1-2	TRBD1	CASSPTGNYGYTF	TGTGCCAGCAGCCCGACAGGGAACTATGGCTACACCTTC
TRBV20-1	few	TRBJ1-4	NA	CSARMREKLFF	TGCAGTGCCCGTATGCGTGAAAAACTGTTTTTT
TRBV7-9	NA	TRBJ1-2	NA	CASGARQNYGYTF	TGTGCCAGCGGGGCACGCCAAAACTATGGCTACACCTTC
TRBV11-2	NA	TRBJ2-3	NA	CASSLSKRGGDTQYF	TGTGCCAGCAGCTTAAGTAAGAGAGGTGGAGATACGCAGTATTTT
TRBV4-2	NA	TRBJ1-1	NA	CASSQEKEYAREAFF	TGTGCCAGCAGCCAAGAGAAGGAGTATGCTAGAGAAGCTTTCTTT
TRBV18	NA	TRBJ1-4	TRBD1	CASSPRDRVFEKLFF	TGTGCCAGCTCCCCCAGGGACAGGGTTTTTGAAAAACTGTTTTTT
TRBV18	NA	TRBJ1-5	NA	CASSPGGSRGFGYSNQPQHF	TGTGCCAGCTCACCGGGGGGAAGTCGGGGGTTTGGTTATAGCAATCAGCCCCAGCATTTT
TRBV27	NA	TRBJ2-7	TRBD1	CAIVTGDSSYEQYF	TGTGCCATCGTGACAGGGGACAGCTCCTACGAGCAGTACTTC
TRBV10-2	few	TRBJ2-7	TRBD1	CASRQEVGQGIYEQYF	TGCGCCAGCAGGCAGGAAGTTGGACAGGGGATCTACGAGCAGTACTTC
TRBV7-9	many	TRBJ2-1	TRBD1	CASSLGTGVYHEQFF	TGTGCCAGCAGCTTAGGGACAGGGGTCTACCATGAGCAGTTCTTC
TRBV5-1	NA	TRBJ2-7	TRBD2	CASSLWLAGVDEQYF	TGCGCCAGCAGCTTATGGCTAGCGGGGGTGGACGAGCAGTACTTC
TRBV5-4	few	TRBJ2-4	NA	CASSSETSSGVQYF	TGTGCCAGCAGCTCGGAAACTAGCTCCGGGGTTCAGTACTTC